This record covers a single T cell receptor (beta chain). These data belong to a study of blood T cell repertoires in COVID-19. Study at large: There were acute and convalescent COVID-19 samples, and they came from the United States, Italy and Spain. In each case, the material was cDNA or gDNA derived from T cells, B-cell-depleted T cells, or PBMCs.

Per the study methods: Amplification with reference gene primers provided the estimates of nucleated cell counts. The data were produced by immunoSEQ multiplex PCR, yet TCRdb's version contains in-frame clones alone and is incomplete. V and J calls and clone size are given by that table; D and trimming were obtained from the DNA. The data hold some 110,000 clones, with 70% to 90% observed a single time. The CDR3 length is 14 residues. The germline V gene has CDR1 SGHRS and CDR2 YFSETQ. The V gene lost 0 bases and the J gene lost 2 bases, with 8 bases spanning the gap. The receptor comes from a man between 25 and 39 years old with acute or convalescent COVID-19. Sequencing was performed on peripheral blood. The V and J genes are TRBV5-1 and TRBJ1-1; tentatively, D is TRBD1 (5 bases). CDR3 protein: CASSLEQVNTEAFF. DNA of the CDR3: TGCGCCAGCAGCTTGGAACAGGTCAACACTGAAGCTTTCTTT.